Shown below are 6 T cell receptor beta chains from a single sample sequenced in a study of beta chain features in type 1 diabetes. The study, taken as a whole, reports: Moderately but significantly shorter TCRB CDR3s were found in Type 1 diabetes patients in all four CD4+ subsets.

Expressed TCRB transcripts were sequenced because the isolated RNA had all been reverse transcribed beforehand. This table comes from immunoSEQ multiplex PCR, and its TCRdb copy is limited to in-frame clones, with some not included. The data hold 550,000 to 850,000 clones, with 13% observed a single time. Their antigen targets remain unknown. Sequencing was performed on naive CD4+ T cells from blood. The receptors originated from a man aged 18 to 35 with type 1 diabetes.

CDR3 DNA sequence: TGTGCCAGCAGCTTAGTCCGAAGCAATCAGCCCCAGCATTTT. Translated: CASSLVRSNQPQHF. J is TRBJ1-5 and V is TRBV7-8; D is ambiguous. V dropped 1 base and J dropped 1 base, with 5 bases sitting between them. The germline V gene encodes CDR1 SGHVS and CDR2 FQNEAQ. The CDR3 runs to 14 residues.

The rearrangement uses TRBV19 and TRBJ2-3, with 8 bases fitting TRBD2. J gave up 6 bases and V 4 bases, and 12 bases lay outside the gene matches. The length of the CDR3 is 16 residues. CDR1 and CDR2 (germline): LNHDA, SQIVND (reference sequence). The DNA for the CDR3 is TGTGCCAGTAGTAGTCATGCGGGGGGAGGTGTTGATACGCAGTATTTT. The encoded protein is CASSSHAGGGVDTQYF.

This clone came up a few times. V gene TRBV6-1 combines with J gene TRBJ1-5, with 7 bases lining up with TRBD1. With 6 bases clipped from V and 6 bases from J, the junction kept 11 bases outside the gene matches. The CDR3 loop spans 15 amino acids. Germline values: CDR1 MNHNS, CDR2 SASEGT. CDR3 DNA: TGTGCCAGCAGACCGGGACAGTTCGCCAGTCAGCCCCAGCATTTT. Its translation is CASRPGQFASQPQHF.

This clone was seen only a few times. V and J are TRBV18 and TRBJ2-7; a possible D gene is TRBD2 (6 bases). CDR1 is KGHSH, CDR2 LQKENI, per germline. The germline V and J ends were trimmed by 3 bases and 0 bases, with 9 bases remaining between them. There are 14 residues in the CDR3. The CDR3 nucleotides read TGTGCCAGCTCACCGGAGGGAAGCTCCTACGAGCAGTACTTC. Its translation: CASSPEGSSYEQYF. Filled out from reference TRBV18 and TRBJ2-7, the complete variable domain reads NAGVMQNPRHLVRRRGQEARLRCSPMKGHSHVYWYRQLPEEGLKFMVYLQKENIIDESGMPKERFSAEFPKEGPSILRIQQVVRGDSAAYFCASSPEGSSYEQYFGPGTRLTVT.

This sequence joins TRBV11-2 and TRBJ1-2; perhaps TRBD1 as D (5 bases). The CDR3 is 14 amino acids. Trimming took 6 bases from V and 5 from J, leaving 16 bases between them. The germline V gene has CDR1 SGHAT and CDR2 FQNNGV. The DNA for the CDR3 is TGTGCCAGCAGGTCTACTCCCGGGACTTATGGCTACACCTTC. Its translation is CASRSTPGTYGYTF.

The CDR3 loop is CASSDLGISTEKLFF. CDR3 bases: TGTGCCAGCAGTGATCTGGGCATTTCTACTGAAAAACTGTTTTTT. This chain links TRBV25-1 with TRBJ1-4; no definite D call. The germline V and J ends were trimmed by 3 bases and 7 bases, with 15 bases remaining between them. The CDR3 is 15 amino acids. Germline V CDR1 and CDR2: MGHDK, SYGVNS.